This TCR beta chain came from a study of T-cell reconstitution after alpha-beta-depleted transplantation in children. CDR3 length: 13 amino acids. Trimming removed 3 bases at V and 9 bases at J, with 12 bases between. Unique molecular identifiers featured in how the TCRbeta library was prepared. TCRdb reprocessed the PCR reads with MiXCR, giving one entry per CDR3 protein. Of approximately 510,000 distinct CDR3 sequences listed, 15% to 20% are singletons. The receptor was derived from a human donor who donated a stem cell graft to a child with acute lymphoblastic leukemia. This rearrangement joins TRBV12-3 or TRBV12-4 to TRBJ1-5, with D unclear. The sequencing here drew on PBMCs from the stem cell graft donor, taken from the stem cell graft. The CDR3 DNA sequence: TGTGCCAGCAGTTTGGGTCCCCCGAGGCCCCAGCATTTT. Protein: CASSLGPPRPQHF.